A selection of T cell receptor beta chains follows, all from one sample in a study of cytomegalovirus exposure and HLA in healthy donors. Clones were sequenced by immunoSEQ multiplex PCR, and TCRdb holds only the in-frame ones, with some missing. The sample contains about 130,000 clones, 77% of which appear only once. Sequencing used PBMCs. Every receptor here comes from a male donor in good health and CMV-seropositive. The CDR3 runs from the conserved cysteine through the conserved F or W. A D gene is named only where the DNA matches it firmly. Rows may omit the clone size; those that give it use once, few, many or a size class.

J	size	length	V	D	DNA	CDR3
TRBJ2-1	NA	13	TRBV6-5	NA	TGTGCCAGCAGCCTTAAGCAGGGAAATGAGCAGTTCTTC	CASSLKQGNEQFF
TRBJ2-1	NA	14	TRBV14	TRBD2	TGTGCCAGCAGCCACTGGGACTATTACAATGAGCAGTTCTTC	CASSHWDYYNEQFF
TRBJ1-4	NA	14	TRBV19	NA	TGTGCCAGTAGGCGGGCTGCAACTAATGAAAAACTGTTTTTT	CASRRAATNEKLFF
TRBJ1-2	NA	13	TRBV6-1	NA	TGTGCCAGCAGCCCAGTGGGCATAGGTGGCTACACCTTC	CASSPVGIGGYTF
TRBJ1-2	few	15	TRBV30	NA	TGTGCCTGGAGTGCCACACTGGGGGGGGATTATGGCTACACCTTC	CAWSATLGGDYGYTF
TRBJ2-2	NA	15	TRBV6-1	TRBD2	TGTGCCAGCAGTGACGGGCTAGCGGGACGAGAGGAGCTGTTTTTT	CASSDGLAGREELFF
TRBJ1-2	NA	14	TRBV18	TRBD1	TGTGCCAGCTCAGCGGGACAGGATAACTATGGCTACACCTTC	CASSAGQDNYGYTF
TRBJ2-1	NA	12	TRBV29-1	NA	TGCAGCGGAGTGGTAGCGTGGGATGAGCAGTTCTTC	CSGVVAWDEQFF
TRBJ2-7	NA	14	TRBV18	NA	TGTGCCAGCTCACCGAAGGCTAGCTCCTACGAGCAGTACTTC	CASSPKASSYEQYF
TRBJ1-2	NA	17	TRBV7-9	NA	TGTGCCAGCAGCTTAGCGGGGGTCAACAGGGATTCCTATGGCTACACCTTC	CASSLAGVNRDSYGYTF
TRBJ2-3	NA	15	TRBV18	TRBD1	TGTGCCAGCTCCCACGGACAGGGATTCACAGATACGCAGTATTTT	CASSHGQGFTDTQYF
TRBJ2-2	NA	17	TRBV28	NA	TGTGCCAGCAGTTTGTCAGGGATCCCCCCCAACACCGGGGAGCTGTTTTTT	CASSLSGIPPNTGELFF
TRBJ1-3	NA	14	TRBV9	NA	TGTGCCAGCAGCGTCGCAGATAATGGAAACACCATATATTTT	CASSVADNGNTIYF
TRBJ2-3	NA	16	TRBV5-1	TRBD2	TGCGCCAGCAGCCTCGGGACTAGGATGGGCACAGATACGCAGTATTTT	CASSLGTRMGTDTQYF
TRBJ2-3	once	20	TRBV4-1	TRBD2	TGCGCCAGCAGCCAAGAGACAACTAGCGGGGGCGTCGGTCGAGCAGATACGCAGTATTTT	CASSQETTSGGVGRADTQYF
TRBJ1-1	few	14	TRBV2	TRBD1	TGTGCCAGCAAGACAGGGGGACCGAACACTGAAGCTTTCTTT	CASKTGGPNTEAFF
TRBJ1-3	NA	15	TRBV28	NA	TGTGCCAGCAGTTACCACACGATCTCTGGAAACACCATATATTTT	CASSYHTISGNTIYF
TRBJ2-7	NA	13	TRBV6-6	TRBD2	TGTGCCAGCAGAAAAAGCGGGGACTACGAGCAGTACTTC	CASRKSGDYEQYF
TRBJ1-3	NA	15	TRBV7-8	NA	TGTGCCAGCAGCCCCCTCGGGGGATCTGGAAACACCATATATTTT	CASSPLGGSGNTIYF
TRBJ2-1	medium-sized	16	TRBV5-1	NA	TGCGCCAGCAGCTTGGGATCGGCAGGGCGCCTGACTGAGCAGTTCTTC	CASSLGSAGRLTEQFF
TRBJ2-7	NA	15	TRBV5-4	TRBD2	TGTGCCAGCAGCGCGGCACTAGCGGGAGTCTACGAGCAGTACTTC	CASSAALAGVYEQYF
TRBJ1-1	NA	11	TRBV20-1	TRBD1	TGCAGTGCTCACCAGACAGGGATTAGTTTCTTT	CSAHQTGISFF
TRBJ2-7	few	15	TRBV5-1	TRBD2	TGCGCCAGCAGGGATGTTAGCGGGAGGGCCTACGAGCAGTACTTC	CASRDVSGRAYEQYF
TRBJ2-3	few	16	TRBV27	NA	TGTGCCAGCAGTCTAGCCTCTCGCCGGAACACAGATACGCAGTATTTT	CASSLASRRNTDTQYF
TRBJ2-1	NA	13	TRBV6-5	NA	TGTGCCAGCCGGAGGGACAGAGACAATGAGCAGTTCTTC	CASRRDRDNEQFF
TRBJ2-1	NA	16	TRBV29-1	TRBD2	TGCAGCGTTGATGGACTAGCGGGAGCGTTTTACAATGAGCAGTTCTTC	CSVDGLAGAFYNEQFF
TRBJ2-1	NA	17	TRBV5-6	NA	TGTGCCAGCAGCTTGTACTCGGGAGAGGTCTCCTGCAATGAGCAGTTCTTC	CASSLYSGEVSCNEQFF
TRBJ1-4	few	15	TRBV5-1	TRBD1	TGCGCCAGCAGCCTCACAGGTCAGGGGGATGAAAAACTGTTTTTT	CASSLTGQGDEKLFF
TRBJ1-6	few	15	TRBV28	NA	TGTGCCAGCAGGCCCGGTCGGGTTTTGAGTTCACCCCTCCACTTT	CASRPGRVLSSPLHF
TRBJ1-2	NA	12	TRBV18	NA	TGTGCCAGCTCGGGGGGGAACTATGGCTACACCTTC	CASSGGNYGYTF
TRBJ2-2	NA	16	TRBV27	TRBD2	TGTGCCAGCAGTTTCCGGACTAGCGGCGACACCGGGGAGCTGTTTTTT	CASSFRTSGDTGELFF
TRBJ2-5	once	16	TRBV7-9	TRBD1	TGTGCCAGCAGCCTCCCGGACAGGGCCGACCAAGAGACCCAGTACTTC	CASSLPDRADQETQYF
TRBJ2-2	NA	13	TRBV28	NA	TGTGCCAGCAGTGCAGCAGGGACCGGGGAGCTGTTTTTT	CASSAAGTGELFF
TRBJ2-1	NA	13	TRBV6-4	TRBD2	TGTGCCAGCAGTGAATTTAGCGGGAGTACGCAGTTCTTC	CASSEFSGSTQFF
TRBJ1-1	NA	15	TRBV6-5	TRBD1	TGTGCCAGCAGCCTAACCCAACAGGGGGACACTGAAGCTTTCTTT	CASSLTQQGDTEAFF
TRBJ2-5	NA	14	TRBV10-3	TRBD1	TGTGCCATCAGTTCCGGGACAGGGGGCCAGACCCAGTACTTC	CAISSGTGGQTQYF
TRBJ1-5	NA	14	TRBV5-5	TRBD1	TGTGCCAGCAGCTGGACAGGGGGCGATCAGCCCCAGCATTTT	CASSWTGGDQPQHF
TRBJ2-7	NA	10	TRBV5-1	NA	TGCGCCAGCAGCCCTCACGAGCAGTACTTC	CASSPHEQYF
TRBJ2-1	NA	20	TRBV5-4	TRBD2	TGTGCCAGCAGCTTGGCAGGACTAGCGGGAGAGGAGGGTATGGGCAATGAGCAGTTCTTC	CASSLAGLAGEEGMGNEQFF
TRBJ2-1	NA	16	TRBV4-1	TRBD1	TGCGCCAGCAGCCAAGGGGACAGGGTTCTCTACAATGAGCAGTTCTTC	CASSQGDRVLYNEQFF
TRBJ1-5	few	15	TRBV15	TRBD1	TGTGCCACCAGGGCGACAGGGCTAACGGGTCAGCCCCAGCATTTT	CATRATGLTGQPQHF
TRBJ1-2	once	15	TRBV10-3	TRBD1	TGTGCCATCAGTGACCAGACAGGGTGGGTCTCTGGCTACACCTTC	CAISDQTGWVSGYTF
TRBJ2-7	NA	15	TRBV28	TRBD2	TGTGCCAGCAGAGGTAGCGGGAGGGCCTCCTACGAGCAGTACTTC	CASRGSGRASYEQYF
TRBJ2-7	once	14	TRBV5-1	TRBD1	TGCGCCAGCAGCGGAGACAGGGTCTCCTACGGGCAGTACTTC	CASSGDRVSYGQYF
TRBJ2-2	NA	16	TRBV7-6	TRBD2	TGTGCCAGCAGCTCAACCCCGGGAGGTGGCACCGGGGAGCTGTTTTTT	CASSSTPGGGTGELFF